These T cell receptor beta chains were read from a single sample in a study of cytomegalovirus exposure and HLA in healthy donors. This table comes from immunoSEQ multiplex PCR, and its TCRdb copy is limited to in-frame clones, with some not included. The data hold hundreds of thousands of clones, with approximately 87% observed a single time. Material for sequencing was PBMCs. These receptors came from a young woman in good health and CMV-seronegative. Each CDR3 is given without its conserved first and last residue.

j_call v_call cdr3_aa
TRBJ2-2 TRBV7-3 ASSSDTGELF
TRBJ2-7 TRBV21-1 ASKRGSAAISYEQY
TRBJ2-2 TRBV6-6 ASSSPGTRDSGELF
TRBJ1-1 TRBV2 TQTGLLMNTEAF
TRBJ2-1 TRBV6-6 ASRVRRGGDEQF
TRBJ2-7 TRBV7-6 ASSASGAYEQY
TRBJ2-1 TRBV2 ASSDRVGYNEQF
TRBJ2-3 TRBV15 ATSRVGSTDTQY
TRBJ1-4 TRBV11-3 ANGGEKLF
TRBJ2-3 TRBV25-1 ASSALTDTQY
TRBJ2-7 TRBV12-2 ARVSGGSLYEQY
TRBJ1-4 TRBV5-1 ASSSSFQGANEKLF
TRBJ2-3 TRBV30 AWSAPQGDLPLSTDTQY
TRBJ2-1 TRBV6-5 ASSLGRYNEQF
TRBJ1-6 TRBV27 ASSFGLASPLH
TRBJ1-2 TRBV5-1 ASSLDSGGAYGYT
TRBJ2-2 TRBV25-1 ASSGLRELF
TRBJ1-5 TRBV28 ASSLTGGNQPQH
TRBJ2-6 TRBV6-4 ASSDSSSGANVLT
TRBJ2-5 TRBV5-6 ASSLRGGQGETQY
TRBJ2-5 TRBV6-5 ATSGRNQETQY
TRBJ1-3 TRBV30 AWNPPLGTGSGNTIY
TRBJ1-3 TRBV15 ATSRSGQIRGNTIY
TRBJ1-2 TRBV6-1 ASSARSAAGYT
TRBJ2-2 TRBV6-6 ASQGVGAGELF
TRBJ2-3 TRBV9 ASSANLMLAQY
TRBJ1-5 TRBV6-5 ASSKGSGQPQH
TRBJ2-2 TRBV5-4 ASRGEQGETGELF
TRBJ2-7 TRBV27 ASSPRGTSGRAHEQY
TRBJ1-2 TRBV6-5 ASNLWTEDGYT
TRBJ1-1 TRBV18 ASSQGATGGTEAF
TRBJ1-2 TRBV7-8 ASSFISVGGSGYT
TRBJ2-1 TRBV29-1 SVEDGVSYNEQF
TRBJ2-5 TRBV4-2 ASSRTSGGMQETQY
TRBJ1-2 TRBV5-4 ASSFDRVGYT
TRBJ1-5 TRBV4-1 ASSQAGSTNNQPQH
TRBJ2-1 TRBV29-1 SVRLSGGAYNEQF
TRBJ1-2 TRBV11-2 ASSSRGLNYGYT
TRBJ1-4 TRBV10-3 AIREGAGEKLF
TRBJ1-5 TRBV27 ASNREGAFQPQH
TRBJ2-5 TRBV10-1 ASSEARSGAKETQY
TRBJ1-3 TRBV29-1 SVVRDTIY
TRBJ1-5 TRBV30 AWSRGGHQPQH
TRBJ1-1 TRBV14 ASSQVGSSQGIPEAF
TRBJ1-2 TRBV19 ASELNYGYT
TRBJ2-7 TRBV5-1 ASSPSGGNSYEQY
TRBJ1-6 TRBV5-6 ASSLPRGNSPLH
TRBJ1-3 TRBV6-5 ASSYGTGAGNTIY
TRBJ1-2 TRBV5-6 ASSPTANYGYT
TRBJ2-1 TRBV6-5 ASRTSGNAEQF
TRBJ2-3 TRBV6-5 ASSTPQGRTDTQY
TRBJ2-7 TRBV2 ASSELAVTYEQY
TRBJ2-7 TRBV27 ASSFGDPPVEQY
TRBJ1-1 TRBV19 ASSIGLGQGPEAF
TRBJ1-2 TRBV5-8 ASSLDGGGALTIGYGYT